This TCR beta chain was sequenced for a study of blood T cells in healthy people across ages. A remark on this clonotype: This sequence may be a read error, since a much larger clone differs from it by one base.

Alongside a J-beta primer mix, a sample-barcoded 5' primer served in a second PCR lasting roughly 7 to 12 cycles. Each CDR3 protein gets one entry after TCRdb re-called the 5' RACE reads with MiXCR. This table has 600,000 to 850,000 distinct CDR3 sequences, roughly 45% appearing once. CDR1 is SGHTA and CDR2 is FQGTGA in the germline V gene. There are 13 residues in the CDR3. The clonotype originates from a woman aged 60 to 75 in good health. This chain links TRBV7-3 with TRBJ2-7; D possibly corresponds to TRBD1 (6 bases). The specimen sequenced was blood. The DNA for the CDR3 is TGTGCCAGCAGCCCTCAGGGGTTCCACGACCAGTACTTC. Translating gives CASSPQGFHDQYF.